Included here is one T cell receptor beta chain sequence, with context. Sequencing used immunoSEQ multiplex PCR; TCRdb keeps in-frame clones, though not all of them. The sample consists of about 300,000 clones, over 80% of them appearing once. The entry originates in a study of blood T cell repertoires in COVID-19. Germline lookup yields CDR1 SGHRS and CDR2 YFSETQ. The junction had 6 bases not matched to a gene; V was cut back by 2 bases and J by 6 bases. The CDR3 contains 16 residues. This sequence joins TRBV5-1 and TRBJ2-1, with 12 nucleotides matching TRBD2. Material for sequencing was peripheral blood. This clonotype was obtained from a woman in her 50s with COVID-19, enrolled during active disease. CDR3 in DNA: TGCGCCAGCAGCTTCATACTAGCGGGAGGTACCAATGAGCAGTTCTTC. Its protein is CASSFILAGGTNEQFF.